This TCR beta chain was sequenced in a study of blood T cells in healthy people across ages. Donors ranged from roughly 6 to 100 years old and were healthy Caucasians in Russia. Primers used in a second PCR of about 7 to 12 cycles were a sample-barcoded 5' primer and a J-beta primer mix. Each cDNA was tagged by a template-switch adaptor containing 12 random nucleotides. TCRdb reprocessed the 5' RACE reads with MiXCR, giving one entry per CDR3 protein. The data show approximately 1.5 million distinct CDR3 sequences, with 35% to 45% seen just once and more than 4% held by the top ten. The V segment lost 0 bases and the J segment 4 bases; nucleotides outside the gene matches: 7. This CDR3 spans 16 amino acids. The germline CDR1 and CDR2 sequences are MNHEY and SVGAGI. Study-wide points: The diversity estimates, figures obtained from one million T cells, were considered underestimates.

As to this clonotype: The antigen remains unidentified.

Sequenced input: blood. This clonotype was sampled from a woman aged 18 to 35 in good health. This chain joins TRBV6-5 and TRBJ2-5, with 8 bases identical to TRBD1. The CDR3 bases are TGTGCCAGCAGTTACTCGAGCCATCAGGGGGCAGAGACCCAGTACTTC. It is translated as CASSYSSHQGAETQYF.